One and the same sample provided the 25 T cell receptor beta chains below, sequenced in a study of T cell responses to AZD1222 COVID-19 vaccine. Only in-frame clones appear in the TCRdb table, and some are missing; sequencing was by immunoSEQ multiplex PCR. The table shows about 200,000 clones, with around nine tenths occurring only once. The sequencing used peripheral blood, collected 28 days after the second dose of the MenACWY control vaccine. Source of these receptors: an adult who received the MenACWY meningococcal vaccine as a control.

The rearrangement joins TRBV2 to TRBJ1-3; TRBD1 agrees at 8 bases. J was trimmed by 4 bases and V by 5 bases; bases with no gene match: 1. Germline V gene lookup returns CDR1 SNHLY and CDR2 FYNNEI. The CDR3 is 13 amino acids. CDR3 DNA: TGTGCCAGCAGTCGGGACAGGGGAAACACCATATATTTT. It translates to CASSRDRGNTIYF.

The rearrangement uses TRBV4-1 and TRBJ1-3, with TRBD1 matching 7 bases. The trim removed 3 bases at V and 4 bases at J, leaving 12 bases unmatched. CDR3 length: 17 residues. Germline CDR1 MGHRA, CDR2 YSYEKL. The CDR3 DNA follows: TGCGCCAGCAGCCACCTCGGGAGGGACAGCAGGGGAAACACCATATATTTT. Translated: CASSHLGRDSRGNTIYF.

The V gene is TRBV11-2, the J gene TRBJ2-3; 7 bases map to TRBD2. CDR1 and CDR2 from the germline V gene are SGHAT and FQNNGV. J gave up 4 bases and V 5 bases, and 12 bases lay outside the gene matches. The CDR3 extends over 16 amino acids. The CDR3 coding sequence is TGTGCCAGCAGCGCCGTACTAGCGCCAGGGCCAGATACGCAGTATTTT. This encodes CASSAVLAPGPDTQYF. The variable domain in full, completed from reference TRBV11-2 and TRBJ2-3, reads EAGVAQSPRYKIIEKRQSVAFWCNPISGHATLYWYQQILGQGPKLLIQFQNNGVVDDSQLPKDRFSAERLKGVDSTLKIQPAKLEDSAVYLCASSAVLAPGPDTQYFGPGTRLTVL.

The chain carries TRBV5-1 and TRBJ2-1; D call uncertain. The germline V gene encodes CDR1 SGHRS and CDR2 YFSETQ. V lost 4 bases, J lost 0 bases, and 14 bases lay in between. The CDR3 is 16 residues long. As DNA, the CDR3 is TGCGCCAGCAGCCTGGCCGCGCCGAGCTCCTACAATGAGCAGTTCTTC. It is translated as CASSLAAPSSYNEQFF.

This chain uses TRBV28 with TRBJ2-2; 8 bases are a match to TRBD2. Trimming took 7 bases from V and 5 from J; bases not matched to a gene: 6. CDR3 length: 14 amino acids. Germline V gives CDR1 MDHEN, CDR2 SYDVKM. The DNA for the CDR3 is TGTGCCAGCACCCGGGAGGGATGGACCGGGGAGCTGTTTTTT. Translated, it gives CASTREGWTGELFF.

V gene TRBV19 combines with J gene TRBJ2-5; TRBD2 matches 16 bases. This CDR3 comprises 16 residues. CDR1 and CDR2 (germline): LNHDA, SQIVND (reference sequence). V trimming: 6 bases; J trimming: 5 bases; junction bases outside the gene matches: 6. The CDR3 loop reads CASSLGTSGRGETQYF. The CDR3 DNA is TGTGCCAGTAGCTTGGGGACTAGCGGGAGGGGCGAGACCCAGTACTTC.

The genes are TRBV5-8 and TRBJ2-1, with 9 bases matching TRBD1. The germline V gene encodes CDR1 SGHTS and CDR2 YDEGEE. J gave up 8 bases and V 0 bases, and 6 bases lay outside the gene matches. The CDR3 contains 15 residues. CDR3 protein: CASSLVGTGSDEQFF. In DNA form, the CDR3 reads TGTGCCAGCAGCTTGGTTGGGACAGGGTCGGATGAGCAGTTCTTC. The complete variable domain, with remaining parts taken from reference TRBV5-8 and TRBJ2-1, reads EAGVTQSPTHLIKTRGQQATLRCSPISGHTSVYWYQQALGLGLQFLLWYDEGEERNRGNFPPRFSGRQFPNYSSELNVNALELEDSALYLCASSLVGTGSDEQFFGPGTRLTVL.

This clone was picked up one time. The chain joins TRBV27 to TRBJ2-5; no definite D call. The CDR3 has 13 amino acids. Germline CDR1 is MNHEY and CDR2 is SMNVEV (reference sequence). The V end lost 0 bases, the J end lost 4 bases, and 6 bases lay between the germline ends. CDR3 sequence: CASSLSLPETQYF. CDR3 DNA: TGTGCCAGCAGTTTATCCCTCCCAGAGACCCAGTACTTC.

The chain employs TRBV27 and TRBJ1-6; TRBD1 is a possible D gene (5 bases). Germline loops: CDR1 MNHEY, CDR2 SMNVEV (reference sequence). The CDR3 contains 15 residues. Trimming took off 2 bases at V and 14 bases at J, with 19 bases between the two ends. The CDR3: CASSLGAGKTGALHF. CDR3 DNA: TGTGCCAGCAGTTTAGGCGCAGGGAAAACCGGCGCCCTCCACTTT.

The CDR3 DNA reads TGCGCCAGCAGCCAAGGGGCTGCCGACTCTGTAGGTACGCAGTATTTT. Its translation: CASSQGAADSVGTQYF. The chain carries TRBV4-3 and TRBJ2-3; D uncertain. V lost 1 base and J 8 bases, leaving 19 bases between the germline ends. This CDR3 comprises 16 residues. The germline V gene has CDR1 LGHNA and CDR2 YSLEER.

The chain joins TRBV9 to TRBJ2-1; D perhaps matches TRBD1 (6 bases). V lost 0 bases to trimming and J lost 3 bases, with 13 bases between them. The CDR3 covers 16 residues. Germline loops: CDR1 SGDLS, CDR2 YYNGEE. CDR3 in DNA: TGTGCCAGCAGCGTAGTGGGGGCGACTGACTACAATGAGCAGTTCTTC. Its protein product is CASSVVGATDYNEQFF. Variable domain in full (rest from reference TRBV9 and TRBJ2-1): DSGVTQTPKHLITATGQRVTLRCSPRSGDLSVYWYQQSLDQGLQFLIQYYNGEERAKGNILERFSAQQFPDLHSELNLSSLELGDSALYFCASSVVGATDYNEQFFGPGTRLTVL.

V gene TRBV25-1 combines with J gene TRBJ1-1, with D perhaps TRBD1 (5 bases). Germline V lookup: CDR1 MGHDK, CDR2 SYGVNS. V was shortened by 3 bases and J by 5 bases, with 22 bases between the two germline ends. CDR3 size: 17 residues. CDR3 nucleotide sequence: TGTGCCAGCAGTGATCATACGGGGGGAGTTACTGGGACTGAAGCTTTCTTT. Its protein is CASSDHTGGVTGTEAFF.

This sequence joins TRBV24-1 and TRBJ2-3; 8 bases are a match to TRBD2. Germline CDR1 KGHDR, CDR2 SFDVKD. This CDR3 is 16 amino acids long. Unmatched junction bases numbered 8, after V lost 1 base and J lost 6 bases. DNA of the CDR3: TGTGCCACCAGTGATTTCGGGAGGGCCCTTGAGGATACGCAGTATTTT. Its protein is CATSDFGRALEDTQYF.

The V call is TRBV4-2, the J call TRBJ2-2, with TRBD1 matching over 8 bases. The CDR3 loop spans 15 amino acids. Germline trimming cut 4 bases from V and 7 bases from J; bases unmatched to any gene: 8. The germline CDR1 and CDR2 sequences are LGHNA and YNFKEQ. The chain's CDR3 is CASSRRTGSDGELFF. CDR3 nucleotide sequence: TGTGCCAGCAGCCGTAGGACAGGGTCGGACGGGGAGCTGTTTTTT.

This clone was detected a few times. The rearrangement links TRBV5-1 to TRBJ2-5; 10 nucleotides line up with TRBD1. There are 14 residues in the CDR3. With 4 bases clipped from V and 4 bases from J, the junction kept 4 bases outside the gene matches. CDR1 SGHRS and CDR2 YFSETQ come from the germline V gene. CDR3 sequence: CASSETGGTETQYF. In DNA form, the CDR3 reads TGCGCCAGCAGCGAGACAGGGGGCACAGAGACCCAGTACTTC.

J is TRBJ1-3 and V is TRBV3-1 (or the pseudogene TRBV3-2); 9 nucleotides align to TRBD1. The CDR3 is 16 amino acids. After removal of 1 base from V and 8 bases from J, the junction contained 9 bases not matched to a gene. Germline V gene data show CDR1 as LGHDT and CDR2 as YNNKEL (reference sequence). CDR3: CASSQVSGTGSHTIYF. The CDR3 DNA reads as TGTGCCAGCAGCCAAGTTTCTGGGACAGGGTCCCACACCATATATTTT.

V usage is TRBV9 and J usage is TRBJ2-7; 14 bases align to TRBD2. Unmatched junction bases numbered 4, after V lost 3 bases and J lost 5 bases. CDR1 and CDR2 from the germline V gene are SGDLS and YYNGEE. CDR3 length: 15 residues. The CDR3 sequence is CASSAGLAGANEQYF. DNA for the CDR3: TGTGCCAGCAGCGCGGGACTAGCGGGAGCTAACGAGCAGTACTTC. Based on the CDR3 plus reference TRBV9 and TRBJ2-7, the full variable domain is DSGVTQTPKHLITATGQRVTLRCSPRSGDLSVYWYQQSLDQGLQFLIQYYNGEERAKGNILERFSAQQFPDLHSELNLSSLELGDSALYFCASSAGLAGANEQYFGPGTRLTVT.

V is TRBV5-1 and J is TRBJ2-3; 10 bases line up with TRBD2. Germline loops: CDR1 SGHRS, CDR2 YFSETQ. The CDR3 has 17 amino acids. V gave up 4 bases and J gave up 2 bases; unmatched junction bases: 10. CDR3 amino acids: CASSPRWTSGNTDTQYF. In DNA form, the CDR3 reads TGCGCCAGCAGCCCCCGTTGGACTAGCGGTAACACAGATACGCAGTATTTT.

V usage is TRBV18 and J usage is TRBJ2-7, with D possibly TRBD2 on 5 matching bases. The CDR3 sequence is 13 residues long. Per germline, CDR1 KGHSH and CDR2 LQKENI. Trimming stripped 3 bases from V and 0 bases from J, with 6 bases between. The CDR3 DNA reads TGTGCCAGCTCACCCGGACTCTCCTACGAGCAGTACTTC. Amino acids: CASSPGLSYEQYF.

The chain uses TRBV27 and TRBJ2-4; tentative D call: TRBD2 (6 bases). CDR3 length: 17 amino acids. CDR1 and CDR2 from the germline V gene are MNHEY and SMNVEV (reference sequence). V lost 4 bases and J 0 bases, leaving 16 bases between the germline ends. CDR3 DNA sequence: TGTGCCAGCAGTTCCGGGGGTGTGGGTCGAGCCAAAAACATTCAGTACTTC. This gives the protein CASSSGGVGRAKNIQYF.

The chain couples TRBV9 to TRBJ2-1; no clear D. The CDR3 extends over 12 amino acids. Trimming stripped 2 bases from V and 8 bases from J, with 8 bases between. The germline V gene has CDR1 SGDLS and CDR2 YYNGEE. The CDR3 nucleotides read TGTGCCAGCAGCGTTAACATGGATGAGCAGTTCTTC. This gives the protein CASSVNMDEQFF.

The CDR3 is CASSYRTGVADEQFF. As DNA, the CDR3 is TGTGCCAGCAGCTATCGGACAGGGGTAGCCGATGAGCAGTTCTTC. V is TRBV13 and J is TRBJ2-1, with TRBD1 matching over 9 bases. CDR3 size: 15 residues. CDR1 PRHDT and CDR2 FYEKMQ come from the germline V gene (reference sequence). The V gene end was trimmed by 4 bases and the J gene end by 8 bases; junction bases not matched to a gene: 9.

This chain links TRBV6-5 with TRBJ1-1, with D possibly TRBD1 on 5 matching bases. V was clipped by 6 bases and J by 2 bases, with 10 bases between them. Germline CDR1 reads MNHEY; CDR2 reads SVGAGI. This CDR3 has 13 amino acids. The CDR3 spells CASRPQVNTEAFF. DNA of the CDR3: TGTGCCAGCAGACCACAGGTTAACACTGAAGCTTTCTTT.

This chain uses TRBV7-9 with TRBJ1-5, with D unclear. V lost 5 bases and J 0 bases, leaving 5 bases between the germline ends. Germline-derived CDR1 and CDR2 are SEHNR and FQNEAQ (reference sequence). This CDR3 has 13 amino acids. CDR3: CASSPNSNQPQHF. CDR3 nucleotide sequence: TGTGCCAGCAGCCCGAATAGCAATCAGCCCCAGCATTTT.

This clone was picked up one time. V gene TRBV9 combines with J gene TRBJ2-7; the match to TRBD2 covers 7 bases. Germline CDR1 reads SGDLS; CDR2 reads YYNGEE. This CDR3 has 14 amino acids. V lost 4 bases, J lost 6 bases, and 10 bases stayed unmatched. The CDR3 bases are TGTGCCAGCAGCCTCACTGCGGGAGCGAGCGAGCAGTACTTC. Amino acid sequence: CASSLTAGASEQYF.